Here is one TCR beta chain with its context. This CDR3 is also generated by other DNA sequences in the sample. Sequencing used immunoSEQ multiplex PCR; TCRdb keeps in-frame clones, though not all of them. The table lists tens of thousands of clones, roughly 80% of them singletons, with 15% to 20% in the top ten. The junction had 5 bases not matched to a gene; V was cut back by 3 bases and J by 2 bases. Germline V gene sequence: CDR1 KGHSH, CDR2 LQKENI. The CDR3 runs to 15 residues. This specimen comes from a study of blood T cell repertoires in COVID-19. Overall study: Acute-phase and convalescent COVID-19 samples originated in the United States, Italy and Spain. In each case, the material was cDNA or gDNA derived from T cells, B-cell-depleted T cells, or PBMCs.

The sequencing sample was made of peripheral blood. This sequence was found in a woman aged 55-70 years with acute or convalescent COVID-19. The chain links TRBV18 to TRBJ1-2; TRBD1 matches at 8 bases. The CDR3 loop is CASSPQGQANYGYTF. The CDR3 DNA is TGTGCCAGCTCACCCCAGGGACAGGCCAACTATGGCTACACCTTC.